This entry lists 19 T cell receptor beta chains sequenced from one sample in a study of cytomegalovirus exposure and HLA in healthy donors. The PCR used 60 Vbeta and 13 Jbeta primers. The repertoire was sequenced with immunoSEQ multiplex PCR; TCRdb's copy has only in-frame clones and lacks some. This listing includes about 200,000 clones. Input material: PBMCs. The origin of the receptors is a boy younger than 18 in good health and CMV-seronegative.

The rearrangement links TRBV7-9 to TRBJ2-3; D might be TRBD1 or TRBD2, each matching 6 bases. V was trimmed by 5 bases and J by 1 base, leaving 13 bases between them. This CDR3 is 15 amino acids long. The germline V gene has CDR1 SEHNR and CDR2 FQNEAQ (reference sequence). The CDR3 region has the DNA TGTGCCAGCAGCATAGGGGGGAGGCGCACAGATACGCAGTATTTT. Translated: CASSIGGRRTDTQYF.

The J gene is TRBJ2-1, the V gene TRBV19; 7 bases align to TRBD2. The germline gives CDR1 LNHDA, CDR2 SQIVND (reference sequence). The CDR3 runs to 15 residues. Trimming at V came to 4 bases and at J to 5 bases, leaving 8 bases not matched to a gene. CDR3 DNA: TGTGCCAGTAGTACCCAGGCTAGCGGAAACAATGAGCAGTTCTTC. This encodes CASSTQASGNNEQFF.

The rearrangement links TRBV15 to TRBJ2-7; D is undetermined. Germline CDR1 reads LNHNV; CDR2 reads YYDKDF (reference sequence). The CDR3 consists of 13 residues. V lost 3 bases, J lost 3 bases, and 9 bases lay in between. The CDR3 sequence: CATSSPRGYEQYF. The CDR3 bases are TGTGCCACCAGCAGCCCTAGAGGCTACGAGCAGTACTTC.

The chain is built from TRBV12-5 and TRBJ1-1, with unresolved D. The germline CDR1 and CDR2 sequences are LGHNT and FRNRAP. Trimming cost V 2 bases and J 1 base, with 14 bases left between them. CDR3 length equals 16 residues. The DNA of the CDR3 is TGTGCTAGTGGTTTGCTTCCGGAGGGCACGAACACTGAAGCTTTCTTT. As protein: CASGLLPEGTNTEAFF.

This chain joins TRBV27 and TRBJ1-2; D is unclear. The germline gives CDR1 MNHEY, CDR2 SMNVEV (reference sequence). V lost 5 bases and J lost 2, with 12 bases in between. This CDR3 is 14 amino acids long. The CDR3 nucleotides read TGTGCCAGCAGTGAAGTGGGCTCCAACTATGGCTACACCTTC. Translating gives CASSEVGSNYGYTF.

The CDR3: CASRQGEQPQHF. The DNA for the CDR3 is TGTGCCAGCCGACAGGGGGAACAGCCCCAGCATTTT. The genes are TRBV6-5 and TRBJ1-5; 9 nucleotides align to TRBD1. V shed 8 bases and J 7 bases; nucleotides not matched to a gene: 3. There are 12 residues in the CDR3. The germline V gene encodes CDR1 MNHEY and CDR2 SVGAGI.

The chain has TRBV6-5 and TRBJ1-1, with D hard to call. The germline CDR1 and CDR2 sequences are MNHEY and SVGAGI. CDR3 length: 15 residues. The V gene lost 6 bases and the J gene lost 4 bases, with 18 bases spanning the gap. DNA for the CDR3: TGTGCCAGCAGACCCACCTCCTACCCTCGCACTGAAGCTTTCTTT. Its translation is CASRPTSYPRTEAFF.

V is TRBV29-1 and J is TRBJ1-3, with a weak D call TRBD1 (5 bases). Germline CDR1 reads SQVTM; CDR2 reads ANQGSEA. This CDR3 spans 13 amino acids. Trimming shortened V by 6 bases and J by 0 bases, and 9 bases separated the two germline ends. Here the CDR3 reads CSVQGSSGNTIYF. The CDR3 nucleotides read TGCAGCGTCCAGGGAAGCTCTGGAAACACCATATATTTT.

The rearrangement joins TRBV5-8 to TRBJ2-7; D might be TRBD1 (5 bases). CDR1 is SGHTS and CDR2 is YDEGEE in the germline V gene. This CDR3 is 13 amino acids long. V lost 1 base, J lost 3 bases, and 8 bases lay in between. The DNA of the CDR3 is TGTGCCAGCAGCTTGATGGACATCTACGAGCAGTACTTC. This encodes CASSLMDIYEQYF.

The CDR3: CASSYSSSGANVLTF. In DNA form, the CDR3 reads TGTGCCAGCAGTTACTCGAGCTCTGGGGCCAACGTCCTGACTTTC. This rearrangement joins TRBV6-5 to TRBJ2-6; D unclear. This CDR3 has 15 amino acids. V lost 0 bases and J 0 bases, leaving 3 bases between the germline ends. The V gene's germline CDR1 is MNHEY and CDR2 SVGAGI.

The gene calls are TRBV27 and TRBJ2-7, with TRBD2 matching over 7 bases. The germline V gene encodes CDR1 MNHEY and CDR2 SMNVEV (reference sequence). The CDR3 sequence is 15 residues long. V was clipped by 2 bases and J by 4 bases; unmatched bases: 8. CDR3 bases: TGTGCCAGCAGTTTACGAGGGGCGGGAGTTTACGAGCAGTACTTC. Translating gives CASSLRGAGVYEQYF.

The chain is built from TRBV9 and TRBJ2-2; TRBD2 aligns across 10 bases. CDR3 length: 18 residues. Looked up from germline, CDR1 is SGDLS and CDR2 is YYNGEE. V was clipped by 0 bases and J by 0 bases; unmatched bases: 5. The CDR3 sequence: CASSVASGGLTNTGELFF. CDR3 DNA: TGTGCCAGCAGCGTAGCTAGCGGGGGCCTAACGAACACCGGGGAGCTGTTTTTT.

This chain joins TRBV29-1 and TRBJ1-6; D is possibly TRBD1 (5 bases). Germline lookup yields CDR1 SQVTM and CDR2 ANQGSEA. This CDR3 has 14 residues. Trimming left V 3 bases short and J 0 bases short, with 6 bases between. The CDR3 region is CSVEGGSYNSPLHF. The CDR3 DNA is TGCAGCGTTGAGGGGGGCTCCTATAATTCACCCCTCCACTTT.

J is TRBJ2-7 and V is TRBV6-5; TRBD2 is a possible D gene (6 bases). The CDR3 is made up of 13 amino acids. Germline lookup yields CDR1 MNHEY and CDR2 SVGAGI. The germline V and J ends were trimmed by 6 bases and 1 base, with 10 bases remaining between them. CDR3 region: CASSRAGSYEQYF. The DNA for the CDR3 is TGTGCCAGCAGCCGAGCGGGTTCCTACGAGCAGTACTTC.

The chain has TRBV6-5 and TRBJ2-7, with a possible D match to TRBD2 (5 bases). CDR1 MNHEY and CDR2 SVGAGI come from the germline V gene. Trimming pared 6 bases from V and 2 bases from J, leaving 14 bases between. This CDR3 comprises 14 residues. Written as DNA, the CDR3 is TGTGCCAGCAGCGAGGCGACGGGGACCTACGAGCAGTACTTC. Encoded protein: CASSEATGTYEQYF.

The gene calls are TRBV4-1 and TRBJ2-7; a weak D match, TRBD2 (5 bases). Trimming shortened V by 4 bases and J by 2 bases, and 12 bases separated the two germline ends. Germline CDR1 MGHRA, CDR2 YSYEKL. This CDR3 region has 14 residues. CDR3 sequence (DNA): TGCGCCAGCAGCCCTCGGACTCCCCCCTACGAGCAGTACTTC. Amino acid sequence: CASSPRTPPYEQYF.

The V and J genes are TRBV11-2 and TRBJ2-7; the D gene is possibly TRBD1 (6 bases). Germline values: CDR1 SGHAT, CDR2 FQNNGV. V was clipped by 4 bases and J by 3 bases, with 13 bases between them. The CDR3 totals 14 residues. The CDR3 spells CASSSTGIDYEQYF. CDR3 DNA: TGTGCCAGCAGCTCGACAGGAATCGACTACGAGCAGTACTTC.

The CDR3 here is CASSLQGWGYTF. The CDR3 DNA reads as TGTGCCAGCAGCTTACAGGGTTGGGGCTACACCTTC. The V and J genes are TRBV6-6 and TRBJ1-2, with D possibly matching TRBD1 (6 bases). Trimming took 6 bases from V and 8 from J, leaving 13 bases between them. The V gene's germline CDR1 is MNHNY and CDR2 SVGAGI (reference sequence). The CDR3 spans 12 residues.

CDR3 region: CASSFGVGGEQYF. The CDR3 DNA sequence: TGTGCCAGCAGCTTTGGCGTGGGGGGGGAGCAGTACTTC. The rearrangement joins TRBV7-2 to TRBJ2-7; 7 bases are shared with TRBD2. Trimming took 3 bases from V and 7 from J; bases not matched to a gene: 6. The CDR3 contains 13 residues. Per germline, CDR1 SGHTA and CDR2 FQGNSA.